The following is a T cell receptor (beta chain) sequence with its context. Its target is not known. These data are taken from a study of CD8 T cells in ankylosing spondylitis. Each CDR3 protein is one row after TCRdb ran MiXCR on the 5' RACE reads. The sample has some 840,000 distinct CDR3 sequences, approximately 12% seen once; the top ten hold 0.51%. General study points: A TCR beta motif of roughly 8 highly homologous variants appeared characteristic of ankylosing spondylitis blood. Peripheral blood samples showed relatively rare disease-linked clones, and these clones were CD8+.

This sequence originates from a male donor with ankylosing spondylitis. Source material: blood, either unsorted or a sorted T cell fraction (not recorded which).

The CDR3 DNA follows: TGTGCCATCAGTGAAAAGCGGGAGAGGGGCAATGAGCAGTTCTTC. As protein: CAISEKRERGNEQFF. The chain links TRBV10-3 to TRBJ2-1; 8 bases are a match to TRBD2. V lost 3 bases and J lost 6; bases outside the gene matches: 7. Germline V gene lookup returns CDR1 ENHRY and CDR2 SYGVKD. This CDR3 comprises 15 residues.